The 27 T cell receptor beta chains presented below share a single source sample, sequenced in a study of cytomegalovirus exposure and HLA in healthy donors. Libraries were prepared by immunoSEQ multiplex PCR; TCRdb keeps only in-frame clonotypes and omits some of them. Of 55,000 to 80,000 clones listed, over 90% are singletons. The source material was PBMCs. Receptors were obtained from a woman between 18 and 30 years old in good health and CMV-seropositive.

The chain recombines TRBV5-1 with TRBJ2-5; 7 bases are shared with TRBD1. The germline gives CDR1 SGHRS, CDR2 YFSETQ. V shed 0 bases, J shed 2 bases, and the junction held 10 bases outside the gene matches. This CDR3 spans 17 amino acids. CDR3 protein: CASSLARGQTSQETQYF. CDR3 bases: TGCGCCAGCAGCTTGGCCAGGGGACAGACCTCTCAAGAGACCCAGTACTTC.

V gene TRBV27 combines with J gene TRBJ1-4; 10 positions match TRBD1. From germline, CDR1 is MNHEY and CDR2 SMNVEV (reference sequence). This CDR3 is 12 amino acids long. Trimming removed 6 bases from V and 10 bases from J; junction bases left unmatched: 2. The CDR3 is CASRDRGRKLFF. The CDR3 nucleotides are TGTGCCAGCAGGGACAGGGGGAGAAAACTGTTTTTT.

The chain recombines TRBV7-8 with TRBJ2-3; D is undetermined. With 5 bases removed from V and 5 bases from J, the gap between germline ends came to 11 bases. The CDR3 has 13 amino acids. Germline-derived CDR1 and CDR2 are SGHVS and FQNEAQ. CDR3 protein: CASSPEVGDTQYF. In DNA form, the CDR3 reads TGTGCCAGCAGCCCCGAGGTTGGAGATACGCAGTATTTT.

This sequence joins TRBV29-1 and TRBJ2-3; D uncertain. The germline V gene has CDR1 SQVTM and CDR2 ANQGSEA. CDR3 length: 13 residues. Trimming removed 3 bases from V and 4 bases from J, with 11 bases in between. CDR3 in DNA: TGCAGCGTTGATGTGGTCTGGCCAGATACGCAGTATTTT. Protein sequence: CSVDVVWPDTQYF.

The V call is TRBV7-2, the J call TRBJ2-7, with a possible D match to TRBD1 (6 bases). CDR1 is SGHTA, CDR2 FQGNSA, per germline. The CDR3 spans 14 residues. V lost 4 bases to trimming and J lost 2 bases, with 12 bases between them. The DNA for the CDR3 is TGTGCCAGCAGCTACCAGACAGGCACCTACGAGCAGTACTTC. Translated, it gives CASSYQTGTYEQYF. Together with reference TRBV7-2 and TRBJ2-7, the CDR3 gives the full variable domain: GAGVSQSPSNKVTEKGKDVELRCDPISGHTALYWYRQSLGQGLEFLIYFQGNSAPDKSGLPSDRFSAERTGGSVSTLTIQRTQQEDSAVYLCASSYQTGTYEQYFGPGTRLTVT.

The V call is TRBV18, the J call TRBJ2-7; no reliable D call. V lost 3 bases and J lost 1, with 10 bases in between. Per germline, CDR1 KGHSH and CDR2 LQKENI. The length of the CDR3 is 14 residues. DNA for the CDR3: TGTGCCAGCTCACCGGGCTCTCAATCCTACGAGCAGTACTTC. Protein sequence: CASSPGSQSYEQYF.

The chain carries TRBV10-3 and TRBJ2-5; TRBD1 might be the D (6 bases). The CDR3 consists of 15 residues. Trimming stripped 6 bases from V and 1 base from J, with 15 bases between. Germline V gene sequence: CDR1 ENHRY, CDR2 SYGVKD. This chain's CDR3 is CAISPRGALQETQYF. The CDR3 coding sequence is TGTGCCATCAGCCCCAGGGGAGCCCTCCAAGAGACCCAGTACTTC.

The rearrangement joins TRBV23-1 to TRBJ2-2; tentative D call: TRBD1 (5 bases). TRBV23-1 qualifies as an ORF whose function is uncertain. The CDR3 loop spans 16 amino acids. Trimming cost V 4 bases and J 0 bases, with 12 bases left between them. The CDR3 DNA reads TGCGCCAGCAGTCCCGACCCGGACACGAACACCGGGGAGCTGTTTTTT. Its protein product is CASSPDPDTNTGELFF.

A single count supports this clone. The chain links TRBV28 to TRBJ1-1; 9 bases agree with TRBD1. The germline CDR1 and CDR2 sequences are MDHEN and SYDVKM. The CDR3 loop spans 15 amino acids. The trim removed 4 bases at V and 0 bases at J, leaving 3 bases unmatched. The DNA for the CDR3 is TGTGCCAGCAGTTCACAGGGGGCAGTGAACACTGAAGCTTTCTTT. Translation gives CASSSQGAVNTEAFF.

The chain combines TRBV4-1 with TRBJ1-4, with 10 bases that match TRBD1. J was trimmed by 7 bases and V by 2 bases; bases with no gene match: 4. In germline, CDR1 is MGHRA, CDR2 YSYEKL. The CDR3 runs 15 residues. This CDR3 is CASSQPDRGTEKLFF. The CDR3 coding sequence is TGCGCCAGCAGCCAACCGGACAGGGGGACTGAAAAACTGTTTTTT.

The chain is built from TRBV10-3 and TRBJ1-3; D is undetermined. Germline V CDR1 and CDR2: ENHRY, SYGVKD. This CDR3 has 15 amino acids. With 3 bases removed from V and 2 bases from J, the gap between germline ends came to 11 bases. Written as DNA, the CDR3 is TGTGCCATCAGTGACTTAACGAGGGCTGGAAACACCATATATTTT. Translation gives CAISDLTRAGNTIYF.

V gene TRBV6-1 combines with J gene TRBJ2-7; maybe TRBD2 (5 bases). V lost 5 bases and J lost 8, with 10 bases in between. CDR1 is MNHNS, CDR2 SASEGT, per germline. The CDR3 sequence is 11 residues long. CDR3 amino acids: CASSTGIKQYF. CDR3 nucleotide sequence: TGTGCCAGCAGTACCGGGATTAAGCAGTACTTC.

The V and J genes are TRBV2 and TRBJ1-5; 8 bases match TRBD1. The CDR3 has 14 amino acids. The V gene end was trimmed by 5 bases and the J gene end by 8 bases; junction bases not matched to a gene: 8. Germline V gene lookup returns CDR1 SNHLY and CDR2 FYNNEI. CDR3 sequence reads: CASSLGQGGKPQHF. In DNA form, the CDR3 reads TGTGCCAGCAGTCTCGGACAGGGAGGGAAGCCCCAGCATTTT.

The sample holds one count of this clone. The chain combines TRBV27 with TRBJ1-1; TRBD1 might be the D (5 bases). V was pared by 3 bases and J by 4 bases, with 12 bases between. The CDR3 is 14 amino acids. Germline V gene lookup returns CDR1 MNHEY and CDR2 SMNVEV (reference sequence). The CDR3 nucleotides are TGTGCCAGCAGTTTCAGGGCGGACGGCACTGAAGCTTTCTTT. Encoded protein: CASSFRADGTEAFF.

The chain has TRBV7-9 and TRBJ1-1, with D possibly being TRBD1 (6 bases). Germline CDR1 reads SEHNR; CDR2 reads FQNEAQ (reference sequence). The CDR3 spans 16 residues. Trimming removed 1 base at V and 0 bases at J, with 12 bases between. CDR3 bases: TGTGCCAGCAGCTTAGGGACAGCGGATATGAACACTGAAGCTTTCTTT. This gives the protein CASSLGTADMNTEAFF.

The CDR3 sequence: CASRPGLAGDTQYF. CDR3 nucleotides: TGTGCCAGCAGGCCGGGACTAGCGGGGGATACGCAGTATTTT. The chain uses TRBV6-1 and TRBJ2-3; 13 nucleotides agree with TRBD2. Germline CDR1 and CDR2: MNHNS and SASEGT. The CDR3 consists of 14 residues. The V segment lost 6 bases and the J segment 6 bases; nucleotides outside the gene matches: 3.

This chain connects TRBV27 to TRBJ2-3; a possible D gene is TRBD1 (6 bases). Germline V gene sequence: CDR1 MNHEY, CDR2 SMNVEV (reference sequence). CDR3 size: 13 residues. Trimming pared 2 bases from V and 5 bases from J, leaving 8 bases between. In DNA, the CDR3 is TGTGCCAGCAGTTTAGCAGGGGAAGATACGCAGTATTTT. It codes for CASSLAGEDTQYF.

The CDR3 protein is CASSAGLAGPPRETQYF. CDR3 nucleotide sequence: TGCGCCAGCAGCGCGGGACTAGCGGGACCCCCTCGAGAGACCCAGTACTTC. The chain employs TRBV5-1 and TRBJ2-5, with TRBD2 matching over 13 bases. The CDR3 sequence is 17 residues long. Germline CDR1 SGHRS, CDR2 YFSETQ. Unmatched junction bases numbered 10, after V lost 4 bases and J lost 4 bases.

The CDR3 coding sequence is TGCGCCAGCAGCCAAGGGACAGGGGACCCCCTTTACGGTGAGCAGTTCTTC. Translation gives CASSQGTGDPLYGEQFF. The J gene is TRBJ2-1, the V gene TRBV4-1, with 9 bases fitting TRBD1. The CDR3 totals 17 residues. Germline assignment: CDR1 MGHRA and CDR2 YSYEKL. V lost 1 base and J lost 9; bases outside the gene matches: 13.

This sequence joins TRBV5-4 and TRBJ2-7, with D maybe TRBD2 (7 bases). From germline, CDR1 is SGHNT and CDR2 YYREEE (reference sequence). The germline V and J ends were trimmed by 4 bases and 0 bases, with 14 bases remaining between them. This CDR3 is built from 15 residues. The DNA of the CDR3 is TGTGCCAGCAGCCCGGCGGGGGCCCGCTCCTACGAGCAGTACTTC. It translates to CASSPAGARSYEQYF.

The gene calls are TRBV28 and TRBJ2-7, with 8 bases fitting TRBD1. The CDR3 sequence is 14 residues long. Germline values: CDR1 MDHEN, CDR2 SYDVKM. V was clipped by 4 bases and J by 6 bases; unmatched bases: 8. The CDR3 protein is CASSSLDRASEQYF. The DNA for the CDR3 is TGTGCCAGCAGTTCCCTGGACAGGGCTTCCGAGCAGTACTTC.

The gene calls are TRBV7-9 and TRBJ1-2, with a tentative D call TRBD1 (6 bases). CDR3 length: 15 residues. CDR1 and CDR2 (germline): SEHNR, FQNEAQ (reference sequence). Trimming took 8 bases from V and 2 from J, leaving 18 bases between them. The CDR3 here is CASRSMGQPNYGYTF. DNA for the CDR3: TGTGCCAGCCGAAGCATGGGACAACCGAACTATGGCTACACCTTC.

The chain recombines TRBV6-1 with TRBJ2-1, with D possibly being TRBD2 (6 bases). CDR3 length equals 14 residues. CDR1 and CDR2 (germline): MNHNS, SASEGT. V was trimmed by 9 bases and J by 0 bases, leaving 12 bases between them. The CDR3 protein is CASTGGNSYNEQFF. In DNA form, the CDR3 reads TGTGCCAGTACTGGAGGGAACTCCTACAATGAGCAGTTCTTC.

This clone showed up just once. The chain has TRBV7-3 and TRBJ1-1; no firm D call. Germline CDR1 reads SGHTA; CDR2 reads FQGTGA. V lost 2 bases to trimming and J lost 2 bases, with 6 bases between them. This CDR3 has 13 amino acids. CDR3 DNA sequence: TGTGCCAGCAGCTTATGGCATAACACTGAAGCTTTCTTT. Translated: CASSLWHNTEAFF.

The chain couples TRBV11-2 to TRBJ2-5; TRBD2 might be the D (5 bases). Trimming took 1 base from V and 3 from J, leaving 6 bases between them. Germline lookup yields CDR1 SGHAT and CDR2 FQNNGV. CDR3 length: 13 residues. CDR3 region: CASSLGGEETQYF. In DNA, the CDR3 is TGTGCCAGCAGCTTAGGGGGAGAAGAGACCCAGTACTTC. Full variable domain (rest looked up from reference TRBV11-2 and TRBJ2-5): EAGVAQSPRYKIIEKRQSVAFWCNPISGHATLYWYQQILGQGPKLLIQFQNNGVVDDSQLPKDRFSAERLKGVDSTLKIQPAKLEDSAVYLCASSLGGEETQYFGPGTRLLVL.

V is TRBV7-2 and J is TRBJ1-2; no clear D. CDR1 and CDR2 (germline): SGHTA, FQGNSA. V was cut by 1 base and J by 3 bases, with 9 bases left in between. The length of the CDR3 is 14 residues. The CDR3 loop reads CASSLVEGDYGYTF. The CDR3, as DNA: TGTGCCAGCAGCTTAGTGGAGGGCGACTATGGCTACACCTTC.

The chain is built from TRBV18 and TRBJ1-5; 8 positions agree with TRBD1. Trimming cost V 5 bases and J 5 bases; bases outside gene matches: 11. Germline V gene sequence: CDR1 KGHSH, CDR2 LQKENI. The CDR3 length is 16 residues. The CDR3 reads CASSTSDRGAYQPQHF. The CDR3 region has the DNA TGTGCCAGCTCAACCTCAGACAGGGGAGCATATCAGCCCCAGCATTTT.